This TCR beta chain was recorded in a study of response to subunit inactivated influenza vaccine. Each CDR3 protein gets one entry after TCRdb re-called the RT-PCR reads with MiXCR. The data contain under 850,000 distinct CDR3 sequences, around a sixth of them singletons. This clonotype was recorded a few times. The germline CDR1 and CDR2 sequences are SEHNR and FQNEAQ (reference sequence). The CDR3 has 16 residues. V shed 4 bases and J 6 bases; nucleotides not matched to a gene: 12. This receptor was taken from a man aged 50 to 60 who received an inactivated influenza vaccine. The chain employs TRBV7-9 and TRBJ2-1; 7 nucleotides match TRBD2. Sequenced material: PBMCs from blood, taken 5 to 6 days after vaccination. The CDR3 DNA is TGTGCCAGCAGCTCCAATAGTCCGGGACTACGCAATGAGCAGTTCTTC. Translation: CASSSNSPGLRNEQFF. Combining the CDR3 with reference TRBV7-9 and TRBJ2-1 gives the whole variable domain DTGVSQNPRHKITKRGQNVTFRCDPISEHNRLYWYRQTLGQGPEFLTYFQNEAQLEKSRLLSDRFSAERPKGSFSTLEIQRTEQGDSAMYLCASSSNSPGLRNEQFFGPGTRLTVL.